This entry lists 27 T cell receptor beta chains sequenced from one sample in a study of cytomegalovirus exposure and HLA in healthy donors. The PCR employed 60 Vbeta primers together with 13 Jbeta primers. TCRdb keeps only in-frame clones here, not all; method: immunoSEQ multiplex PCR. The table shows about 270,000 clones, with more than 80% occurring only once. The sample was PBMCs. All receptors derive from a man aged 35 to 55 in good health and CMV-seropositive.

The V and J genes are TRBV2 and TRBJ2-4; perhaps TRBD1 as D (7 bases). This CDR3 has 15 amino acids. The V gene's germline CDR1 is SNHLY and CDR2 FYNNEI. Trimming took off 7 bases at V and 7 bases at J, with 20 bases between the two ends. The CDR3 loop reads CASNSGGGAKNIQYF. The CDR3 DNA reads as TGTGCCAGCAATAGTGGAGGGGGCGCGAAGAACATTCAGTACTTC.

The chain has TRBV18 and TRBJ2-2; tentative D call: TRBD1 (6 bases). This CDR3 has 15 amino acids. V gave up 1 base and J gave up 3 bases, with 9 bases separating them. Germline values: CDR1 KGHSH, CDR2 LQKENI. CDR3: CASSPRDTYTGELFF. The DNA for the CDR3 is TGTGCCAGCTCACCACGGGACACCTACACCGGGGAGCTGTTTTTT.

V is TRBV5-1 and J is TRBJ2-7; 8 nucleotides line up with TRBD2. Germline values: CDR1 SGHRS, CDR2 YFSETQ. The trim removed 4 bases at V and 4 bases at J, leaving 10 bases unmatched. This CDR3 is built from 15 residues. DNA for the CDR3: TGCGCCAGCAGCACAGGACTAGCCGAGTCGTACGAGCAGTACTTC. Residues: CASSTGLAESYEQYF. Full variable domain (remainder filled in from reference TRBV5-1 and TRBJ2-7): KAGVTQTPRYLIKTRGQQVTLSCSPISGHRSVSWYQQTPGQGLQFLFEYFSETQRNKGNFPGRFSGRQFSNSRSEMNVSTLELGDSALYLCASSTGLAESYEQYFGPGTRLTVT.

The chain links TRBV5-4 to TRBJ2-7; 9 bases are a match to TRBD2. Per the germline V gene, CDR1 is SGHNT and CDR2 is YYREEE (reference sequence). With V trimmed by 4 bases and J by 7 bases, 12 bases remained unmatched. This CDR3 has 15 residues. In nucleotides, the CDR3 is TGTGCCAGCAGCCCCTCTAGCGGGGCCTTTCAGGAGCAGTACTTC. This codes for CASSPSSGAFQEQYF.

The chain recombines TRBV2 with TRBJ1-5; D ambiguous. The CDR3 runs to 11 residues. V was cut by 6 bases and J by 6 bases, with 6 bases left in between. From germline, CDR1 is SNHLY and CDR2 FYNNEI. This CDR3 is CASRYSQPQHF. For the CDR3, the DNA is TGTGCCAGCAGATACAGTCAGCCCCAGCATTTT.

CDR3 nucleotides: TGTGCCAGTCGCCTGCCCGGAGCCAGGAACACTGAAGCTTTCTTT. Its protein product is CASRLPGARNTEAFF. The chain uses TRBV19 and TRBJ1-1; D call uncertain. Germline assignment: CDR1 LNHDA and CDR2 SQIVND (reference sequence). The CDR3 extends over 15 amino acids. Trimming took off 8 bases at V and 1 base at J, with 17 bases between the two ends.

This chain uses TRBV5-4 with TRBJ1-1; 8 nucleotides agree with TRBD1. CDR1 is SGHNT, CDR2 YYREEE, per germline (reference sequence). The CDR3 contains 14 residues. The V gene end was trimmed by 4 bases and the J gene end by 1 base; junction bases not matched to a gene: 3. The CDR3 sequence is CASSQGQANTEAFF. For the CDR3, the DNA is TGTGCCAGCAGCCAGGGACAGGCGAACACTGAAGCTTTCTTT.

The chain carries TRBV6-4 and TRBJ1-2; 8 bases map to TRBD1. Losses at the gene ends were 9 bases for V and 3 bases for J; bases not matched to a gene: 3. This CDR3 is 12 amino acids long. The germline V gene has CDR1 MRHNA and CDR2 SNTAGT. The CDR3 nucleotides are TGTGCCAGTACACAGGGGGACTATGGCTACACCTTC. Its protein product is CASTQGDYGYTF.

This clone has more than one count but fewer than ten. The J gene is TRBJ2-1, the V gene TRBV4-3, with D tentatively TRBD2 (6 bases). V was cut by 4 bases and J by 8 bases, with 21 bases left in between. The CDR3 loop spans 16 amino acids. The V gene's germline CDR1 is LGHNA and CDR2 YSLEER. The CDR3 DNA sequence: TGCGCCAGCAGCCCTACTGGCAGACTAGGGGCCCATGAGCAGTTCTTC. This sequence encodes CASSPTGRLGAHEQFF.

V and J are TRBV7-8 and TRBJ2-1; 11 nucleotides line up with TRBD2. The CDR3 consists of 17 residues. Germline-derived CDR1 and CDR2 are SGHVS and FQNEAQ. J was trimmed by 2 bases and V by 5 bases; bases with no gene match: 8. The CDR3 DNA sequence: TGTGCCAGCAGCGGGACTAGCGGTTCCGCCACCTACAATGAGCAGTTCTTC. Its protein product is CASSGTSGSATYNEQFF.

This chain connects TRBV7-9 to TRBJ2-3, with 10 nucleotides matching TRBD1. The CDR3 is made up of 16 amino acids. CDR1 is SEHNR, CDR2 FQNEAQ, per germline (reference sequence). After removal of 0 bases from V and 3 bases from J, the junction contained 3 bases not matched to a gene. For the CDR3, the DNA is TGTGCCAGCAGCTTAGCAGGGACAGGGGAGACAGATACGCAGTATTTT. It is translated as CASSLAGTGETDTQYF.

J is TRBJ1-1 and V is TRBV27; TRBD1 is a possible D gene (5 bases). The germline CDR1 and CDR2 sequences are MNHEY and SMNVEV (reference sequence). Trimming took off 2 bases at V and 1 base at J, with 11 bases between the two ends. This CDR3 is 15 amino acids long. The CDR3: CASSLTGRANTEAFF. Written as DNA, the CDR3 is TGTGCCAGCAGTTTAACGGGCAGGGCGAACACTGAAGCTTTCTTT.

V is TRBV29-1 and J is TRBJ2-3, with D hard to call. The CDR3 covers 12 residues. V was shortened by 3 bases and J by 5 bases, with 9 bases between the two germline ends. Germline loops: CDR1 SQVTM, CDR2 ANQGSEA. The CDR3 region has the DNA TGCAGCGTTGACCCGAGACTAGATACGCAGTATTTT. It specifies CSVDPRLDTQYF.

The rearrangement uses TRBV27 and TRBJ2-3, with 14 positions matching TRBD2. This CDR3 is built from 16 residues. With V trimmed by 2 bases and J by 6 bases, 4 bases remained unmatched. CDR1 and CDR2 from the germline V gene are MNHEY and SMNVEV (reference sequence). The CDR3 bases are TGTGCCAGCAGTTTAGGGGGACTAGCGGGAGTGGATACGCAGTATTTT. This translates into CASSLGGLAGVDTQYF.

The chain carries TRBV11-2 and TRBJ2-7, with TRBD2 matching over 14 bases. Trimming at V came to 5 bases and at J to 2 bases, leaving 11 bases not matched to a gene. Germline V CDR1 and CDR2: SGHAT, FQNNGV. This CDR3 is built from 18 residues. In DNA, the CDR3 is TGTGCCAGCAGCCGCTCCGGGACTAGCGGGAGTGCCCCCTACGAGCAGTACTTC. Its protein product is CASSRSGTSGSAPYEQYF. Together with reference TRBV11-2 and TRBJ2-7, the CDR3 gives the full variable domain: EAGVAQSPRYKIIEKRQSVAFWCNPISGHATLYWYQQILGQGPKLLIQFQNNGVVDDSQLPKDRFSAERLKGVDSTLKIQPAKLEDSAVYLCASSRSGTSGSAPYEQYFGPGTRLTVT.

In DNA form, the CDR3 reads TGTGCCAGCAGTGGTAGGACAGTAGTCTCCTACGAGCAGTACTTC. Translated: CASSGRTVVSYEQYF. The chain is built from TRBV2 and TRBJ2-7; D possibly corresponds to TRBD1 (6 bases). Germline V gives CDR1 SNHLY, CDR2 FYNNEI. The CDR3 is 15 amino acids. Trimming took 4 bases from V and 0 from J, leaving 13 bases between them. Full variable domain (outside the CDR3, taken from reference TRBV2 and TRBJ2-7): EPEVTQTPSHQVTQMGQEVILRCVPISNHLYFYWYRQILGQKVEFLVSFYNNEISEKSEIFDDQFSVERPDGSNFTLKIRSTKLEDSAMYFCASSGRTVVSYEQYFGPGTRLTVT.

V is TRBV7-9 and J is TRBJ2-7, with TRBD2 matching over 11 bases. The CDR3 consists of 15 residues. After removal of 5 bases from V and 3 bases from J, the junction contained 6 bases not matched to a gene. Germline V gives CDR1 SEHNR, CDR2 FQNEAQ (reference sequence). DNA for the CDR3: TGTGCCAGCAGCCACGGGACTAGCGGACTCTACGAGCAGTACTTC. Its translation is CASSHGTSGLYEQYF.

The chain is built from TRBV27 and TRBJ1-2, with 7 bases fitting TRBD1. The CDR3 runs 14 residues. Germline-derived CDR1 and CDR2 are MNHEY and SMNVEV (reference sequence). V shed 6 bases and J 7 bases; nucleotides not matched to a gene: 11. This CDR3 reads CASSTLQGRTGYTF. The DNA for the CDR3 is TGTGCCAGCAGCACCTTACAGGGGAGAACTGGCTACACCTTC.

The chain couples TRBV7-2 to TRBJ2-3, with D possibly being TRBD1 (5 bases). Trimming cost V 5 bases and J 9 bases, with 18 bases left between them. CDR3 length: 14 amino acids. Germline-derived CDR1 and CDR2 are SGHTA and FQGNSA. The CDR3 region has the DNA TGTGCCAGCAGCATGGGTCGCCTCCCAGGGACGCAGTATTTT. It encodes CASSMGRLPGTQYF.

This chain connects TRBV9 to TRBJ2-1; 7 bases fit TRBD1. The germline CDR1 and CDR2 sequences are SGDLS and YYNGEE. The CDR3 extends over 17 amino acids. Unmatched junction bases numbered 12, after V lost 0 bases and J lost 6 bases. The CDR3 loop reads CASSVGLEGARGNEQFF. The CDR3 DNA follows: TGTGCCAGCAGCGTAGGTCTAGAGGGGGCCAGGGGCAATGAGCAGTTCTTC.

J is TRBJ2-2 and V is TRBV6-5, with TRBD2 identical over 7 bases. Trimming took 0 bases from V and 7 from J; bases not matched to a gene: 8. CDR3 length: 16 residues. Germline V gene lookup returns CDR1 MNHEY and CDR2 SVGAGI. The CDR3 DNA reads as TGTGCCAGCAGTTACTCGCGTCTAGCGGACAACGGGGAGCTGTTTTTT. This codes for CASSYSRLADNGELFF.

The rearrangement uses TRBV7-9 and TRBJ2-7; no reliable D call. The CDR3 is 13 amino acids. CDR1 and CDR2 (germline): SEHNR, FQNEAQ (reference sequence). Trimming cost V 6 bases and J 2 bases, with 11 bases left between them. In DNA form, the CDR3 reads TGTGCCAGCAGGCCCCGCGGCACCTACGAGCAGTACTTC. As protein: CASRPRGTYEQYF.

The chain has TRBV14 and TRBJ1-5; D remains unclear. CDR3 length equals 15 residues. The germline V gene encodes CDR1 SGHDN and CDR2 FVKESK. The V end was cut by 0 bases, the J end by 2 bases, with 8 bases between. CDR3 bases: TGTGCCAGCAGCCAAGACGGGAGACGCAATCAGCCCCAGCATTTT. This gives the protein CASSQDGRRNQPQHF.

This chain connects TRBV18 to TRBJ1-3; D is possibly TRBD1 (5 bases). The CDR3 length is 20 residues. V lost 3 bases and J lost 7, with 31 bases in between. CDR1 is KGHSH, CDR2 LQKENI, per germline. In nucleotides, the CDR3 is TGTGCCAGCTCACCTTTTTACTCACGACGGATAGAACCACGGGGGAACACCATATATTTT. It is translated as CASSPFYSRRIEPRGNTIYF. Together with reference TRBV18 and TRBJ1-3, the CDR3 gives the full variable domain: NAGVMQNPRHLVRRRGQEARLRCSPMKGHSHVYWYRQLPEEGLKFMVYLQKENIIDESGMPKERFSAEFPKEGPSILRIQQVVRGDSAAYFCASSPFYSRRIEPRGNTIYFGEGSWLTVV.

This clone was found a few times. The rearrangement joins TRBV6-1 to TRBJ1-3, with 7 bases identical to TRBD1. Germline V gene data show CDR1 as MNHNS and CDR2 as SASEGT. The V gene end was trimmed by 4 bases and the J gene end by 4 bases; junction bases not matched to a gene: 4. The CDR3 runs to 14 residues. This CDR3 reads CASSAPGQGNTIYF. As DNA, the CDR3 is TGTGCCAGCAGTGCACCGGGACAGGGAAACACCATATATTTT.

The chain recombines TRBV7-3 with TRBJ2-7, with a tentative D call TRBD2 (6 bases). Trimming shortened V by 5 bases and J by 3 bases, and 14 bases separated the two germline ends. Germline-derived CDR1 and CDR2 are SGHTA and FQGTGA. The CDR3 runs 14 residues. The CDR3 spells CASSPGTSIYEQYF. The DNA of the CDR3 is TGTGCCAGCAGCCCCGGGACTTCCATCTACGAGCAGTACTTC.

This chain's CDR3 is CASSEDRVAGGWGTEAFF. CDR3 sequence (DNA): TGTGCCAGCAGTGAAGATAGGGTGGCAGGGGGGTGGGGCACTGAAGCTTTCTTT. The chain employs TRBV2 and TRBJ1-1; 7 bases align to TRBD1. V was pared by 1 base and J by 4 bases, with 15 bases of the junction left unmatched. In germline, CDR1 is SNHLY, CDR2 FYNNEI. The CDR3 spans 18 residues.